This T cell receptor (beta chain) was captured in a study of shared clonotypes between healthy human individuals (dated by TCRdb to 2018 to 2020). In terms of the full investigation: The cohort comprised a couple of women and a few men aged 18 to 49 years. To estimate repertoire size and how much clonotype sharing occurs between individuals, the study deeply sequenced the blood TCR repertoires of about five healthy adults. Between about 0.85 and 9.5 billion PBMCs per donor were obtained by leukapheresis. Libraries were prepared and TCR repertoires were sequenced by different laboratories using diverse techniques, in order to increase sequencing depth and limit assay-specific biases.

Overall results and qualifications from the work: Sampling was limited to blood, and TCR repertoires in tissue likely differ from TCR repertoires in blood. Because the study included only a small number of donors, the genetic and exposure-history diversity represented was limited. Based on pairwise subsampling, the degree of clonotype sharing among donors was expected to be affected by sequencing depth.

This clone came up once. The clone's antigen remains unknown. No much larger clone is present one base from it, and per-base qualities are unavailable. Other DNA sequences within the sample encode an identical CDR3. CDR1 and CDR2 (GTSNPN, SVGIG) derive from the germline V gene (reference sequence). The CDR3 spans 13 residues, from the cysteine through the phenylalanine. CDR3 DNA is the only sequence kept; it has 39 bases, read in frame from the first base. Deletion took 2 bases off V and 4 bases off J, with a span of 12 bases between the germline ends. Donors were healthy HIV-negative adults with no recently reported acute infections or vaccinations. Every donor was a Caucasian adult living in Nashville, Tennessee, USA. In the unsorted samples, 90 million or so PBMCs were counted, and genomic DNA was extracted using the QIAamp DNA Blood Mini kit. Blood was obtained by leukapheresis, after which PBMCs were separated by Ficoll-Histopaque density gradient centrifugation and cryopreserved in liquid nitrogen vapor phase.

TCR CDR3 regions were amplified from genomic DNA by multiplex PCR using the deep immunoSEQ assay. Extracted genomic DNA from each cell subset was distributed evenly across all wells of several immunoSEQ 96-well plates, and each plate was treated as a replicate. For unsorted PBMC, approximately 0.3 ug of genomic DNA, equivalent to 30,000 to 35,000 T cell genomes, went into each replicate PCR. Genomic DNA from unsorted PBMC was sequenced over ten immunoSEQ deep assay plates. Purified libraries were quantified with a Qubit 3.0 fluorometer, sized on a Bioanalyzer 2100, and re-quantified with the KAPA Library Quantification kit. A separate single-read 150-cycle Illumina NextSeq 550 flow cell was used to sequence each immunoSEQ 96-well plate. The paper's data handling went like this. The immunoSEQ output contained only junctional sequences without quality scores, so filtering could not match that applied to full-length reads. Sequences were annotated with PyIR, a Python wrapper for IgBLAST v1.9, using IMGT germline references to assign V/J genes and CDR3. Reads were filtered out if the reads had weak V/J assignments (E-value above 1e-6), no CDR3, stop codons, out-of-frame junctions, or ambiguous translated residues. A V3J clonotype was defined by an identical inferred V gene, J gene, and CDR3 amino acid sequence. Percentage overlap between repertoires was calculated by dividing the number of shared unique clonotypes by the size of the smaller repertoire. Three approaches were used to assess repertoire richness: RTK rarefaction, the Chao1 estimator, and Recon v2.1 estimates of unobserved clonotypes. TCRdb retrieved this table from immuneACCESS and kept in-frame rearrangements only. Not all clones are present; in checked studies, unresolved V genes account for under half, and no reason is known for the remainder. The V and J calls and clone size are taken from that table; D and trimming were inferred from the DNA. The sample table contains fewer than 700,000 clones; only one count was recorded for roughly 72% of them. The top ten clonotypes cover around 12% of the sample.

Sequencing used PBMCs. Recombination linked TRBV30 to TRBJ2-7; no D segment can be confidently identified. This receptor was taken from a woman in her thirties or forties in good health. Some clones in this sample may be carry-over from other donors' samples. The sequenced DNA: TGTGCCTGGAGTCCGGGCCCTTCTTACGAGCAGTACTTC. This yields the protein CAWSPGPSYEQYF.